This TCR beta chain was documented in a study of Graves' ophthalmopathy and Graves' hyperthyroidism. At the level of the study: Peripheral blood (taken before any treatment) was collected at initial diagnosis. Study findings and constraints: Most expanded clonotypes in thyroid above 0.001 frequency also showed up in blood.

The V segment lost 8 bases and the J segment 4 bases; nucleotides outside the gene matches: 7. This CDR3 is built from 14 residues. Germline lookup yields CDR1 SNHLY and CDR2 FYNNEI. The sample holds many counts of this clonotype. Its antigen remains unidentified. TCR beta CDR3 regions were amplified from RNA transcripts. First-round RT-PCR employed HTBI primers, with a second-round multiplex PCR after it. From the multiplex PCR reads, TCRdb called clonotypes with MiXCR, one entry per CDR3 protein. This sample has a few hundred thousand distinct CDR3 sequences, with approximately 15% found just once. Material: peripheral blood. This sequence was found in a woman younger than 35 with stable Graves' hyperthyroidism. The J gene is TRBJ1-1, the V gene TRBV2, with TRBD1 matching 10 bases. CDR3 DNA: TGTGCCAGCCAAGACAGGACAGGGGGCACTGAAGCTTTCTTT. Residues: CASQDRTGGTEAFF.